This TCR beta chain is drawn from a study of Graves' ophthalmopathy and Graves' hyperthyroidism. About the study: Prior to any treatment, peripheral blood was collected at the time of initial diagnosis.

Patients were excluded if they had other autoimmune diseases or uncontrolled infections, and likewise if pregnancy or lactation applied. Beta-chain TCR CDR3 regions were amplified from RNA transcripts. The authors performed first-round RT-PCR with HTBI primers and then a second-round multiplex PCR. TCRdb independently ran MiXCR on the multiplex PCR reads; one entry per CDR3 protein. This table holds 340,000 or so distinct CDR3 sequences, about a sixth found once. Findings of the study overall: Sensitivity of 87.88% and specificity of about 81% were achieved when a 13-signature model separated ophthalmopathy from stable hyperthyroidism. Ophthalmopathy progression predictions by the model showed nearly 75% specificity and roughly 71% sensitivity.

This clonotype appeared once. Antigen specificity is unknown. The length of the CDR3 is 16 residues. Germline CDR1 reads MNHNS; CDR2 reads SASEGT. The V gene end was trimmed by 7 bases and the J gene end by 2 bases; junction bases not matched to a gene: 12. The chain has TRBV6-1 and TRBJ1-1; the match to TRBD1 covers 8 bases. This sequence originates from an adult man with Graves' ophthalmopathy. The sequenced sample was peripheral blood. As DNA, the CDR3 is TGTGCCAGCAAAATGAGCAGGGGGCAGGTAAACACTGAAGCTTTCTTT. Its translation is CASKMSRGQVNTEAFF.